This entry describes one T cell receptor beta chain. The data belong to a study of T cells in Graves' hyperthyroidism and ophthalmopathy. Germline V gene data show CDR1 as DFQATT and CDR2 as SNEGSKA (reference sequence). Trimming removed 2 bases at V and 8 bases at J, with 19 bases between. This CDR3 contains 15 residues. Amplification of TCR beta CDR3 regions was performed using RNA transcripts as template. Using the HTBI primer set, a first-round RT-PCR was run on the TCR CDR3. MiXCR was run by TCRdb on the multiplex PCR reads, yielding one entry per CDR3 protein. Of 350,000 or so distinct CDR3 sequences in the sample, roughly a fifth were seen once.

Sequencing was performed on blood. The receptor was derived from a woman in her forties or fifties with Graves' hyperthyroidism. J is TRBJ1-5 and V is TRBV20-1; D is possibly TRBD1 (6 bases). The CDR3 reads CSARSGGGATKPQHF. The CDR3 DNA sequence: TGCAGTGCTAGAAGCGGGGGGGGGGCAACCAAGCCCCAGCATTTT.